A single sample is the source of the 22 T cell receptor beta chains below, sequenced in a study of response to subunit inactivated influenza vaccine (dated by TCRdb to the late 2010s). Library prep was done by RT-PCR. The listed sequencing device is Illumina HiSeq 2500. Clones were called with MiXCR by TCRdb after fastp trimmed the public reads at Q25, and only in-frame beta chains were retained. Each entry merges the rows of one CDR3 protein and shows their most common DNA and genes. This sample holds about 780,000 distinct CDR3 sequences; approximately 17% were observed only once. About a tenth of the sample rests with the top ten. This specimen consisted of PBMCs from blood, obtained 4 to 6 days after vaccination. These receptors were collected from a man aged 45-60 years who received an inactivated influenza vaccine. Donor details come from another sample of the same person, matched by shared clones.

Remarks on this clonotype: Just one base apart from a much larger clone, this may be a read error. V is TRBV6-2 or TRBV6-3 and J is TRBJ1-1, with D tentatively TRBD1 (5 bases). The CDR3 has 14 residues. Germline CDR1 is MNHEY and CDR2 is SVGEGT. Between the trimmed V and J ends, which lost 4 bases and 1 base, there was a span of 10 bases. The CDR3 sequence: CASSWGRANTEAFF. The CDR3 DNA sequence: TGTGCCAGCAGTTGGGGCAGGGCGAACACTGAAGCTTTCTTT.

In its sample, this clonotype was seen once. This chain uses TRBV2 with TRBJ2-3; a possible D gene is TRBD2 (6 bases). Looked up from germline, CDR1 is SNHLY and CDR2 is FYNNEI. Trimming left V 7 bases short and J 0 bases short, with 11 bases between. The CDR3 is 14 residues long. The CDR3 loop is CASTERASTDTQYF. CDR3 bases: TGTGCCAGCACAGAGCGGGCCAGCACAGATACGCAGTATTTT. The full variable domain, its missing parts supplied by reference TRBV2 and TRBJ2-3, is EPEVTQTPSHQVTQMGQEVILRCVPISNHLYFYWYRQILGQKVEFLVSFYNNEISEKSEIFDDQFSVERPDGSNFTLKIRSTKLEDSAMYFCASTERASTDTQYFGPGTRLTVL.

The gene calls are TRBV7-2 and TRBJ1-5, with unresolved D. Germline CDR1 is SGHTA and CDR2 is FQGNSA. Trimming cost V 6 bases and J 4 bases, with 13 bases left between them. The CDR3 length is 14 residues. The CDR3 DNA sequence: TGTGCCAGCAGTTCAGACGGGCCGAATCAGCCCCAGCATTTT. This gives the protein CASSSDGPNQPQHF.

V is TRBV12-3 or TRBV12-4 and J is TRBJ2-3; no clear D. Trimming took off 4 bases at V and 6 bases at J, with 8 bases between the two ends. This CDR3 comprises 12 residues. This CDR3 is CASSSARDTQYF. Here the CDR3 DNA reads TGTGCCAGCAGTTCGGCGAGGGATACGCAGTATTTT.

The chain links TRBV20-1 to TRBJ2-4; D perhaps matches TRBD2 (6 bases). V lost 2 bases, J lost 1 base, and 9 bases lay in between. Per the germline V gene, CDR1 is DFQATT and CDR2 is SNEGSKA (reference sequence). CDR3 length: 14 residues. CDR3 sequence: CSARRGRAKNIQYF. Here the CDR3 DNA reads TGCAGTGCTAGACGGGGGAGGGCCAAAAACATTCAGTACTTC.

The chain recombines TRBV18 with TRBJ2-1; D gene ambiguous. Germline assignment: CDR1 KGHSH and CDR2 LQKENI. The CDR3 length is 12 residues. Trimming shortened V by 6 bases and J by 10 bases, and 13 bases separated the two germline ends. The CDR3 DNA sequence: TGTGCCAGCTCCCCCACTCTAAGCGAGCAGTTCTTC. Protein: CASSPTLSEQFF.

The table lists this clonotype with many counts. The gene calls are TRBV9 and TRBJ2-1, with D perhaps matching TRBD2 (5 bases). The length of the CDR3 is 15 residues. Trimming removed 0 bases at V and 10 bases at J, with 17 bases between. Germline CDR1 SGDLS, CDR2 YYNGEE. This chain's CDR3 is CASSVGGSSYPEQFF. CDR3 DNA sequence: TGTGCCAGCAGCGTAGGTGGGAGCTCCTATCCCGAGCAGTTCTTC.

This clonotype came up a few times. V usage is TRBV4-2 and J usage is TRBJ2-7; D possibly uses TRBD1 or TRBD2 (5 bases each). The V gene lost 0 bases and the J gene lost 3 bases, with 21 bases spanning the gap. Germline loops: CDR1 LGHNA, CDR2 YNFKEQ. This CDR3 comprises 18 residues. The CDR3 spells CASSQDSPSGHTLYEQYF. CDR3 DNA: TGTGCCAGCAGCCAAGATTCACCAAGCGGACACACCCTCTACGAGCAGTACTTC.

The CDR3 DNA is TGTGCCATCGGTTCTGACCGCCCTAGCACAGATACGCAGTATTTT. This encodes CAIGSDRPSTDTQYF. This chain connects TRBV10-3 to TRBJ2-3; the D is unclear. The CDR3 is 15 residues long. The germline gives CDR1 ENHRY, CDR2 SYGVKD. Trimming removed 8 bases at V and 0 bases at J, with 15 bases between.

The chain combines TRBV5-1 with TRBJ2-2, with a possible D match to TRBD2 (5 bases). The CDR3 is 16 amino acids. V was trimmed by 4 bases and J by 4 bases, leaving 17 bases between them. CDR1 and CDR2 (germline): SGHRS, YFSETQ. The chain's CDR3 is CASSPSDFPSTGELFF. CDR3 coding DNA: TGCGCCAGCAGCCCGTCGGACTTTCCAAGCACCGGGGAGCTGTTTTTT.

The rearrangement uses TRBV6-5 and TRBJ2-1; D is possibly TRBD2 (5 bases). The CDR3 runs to 17 residues. Trimming stripped 2 bases from V and 1 base from J, with 15 bases between. Germline loops: CDR1 MNHEY, CDR2 SVGAGI. The CDR3: CASSYGLTGGSYNEQFF. The DNA of the CDR3 is TGTGCCAGCAGTTACGGGCTGACGGGCGGGTCCTACAATGAGCAGTTCTTC.

This clonotype was found once. This chain connects TRBV4-1 to TRBJ2-5; 7 bases align to TRBD2. The junction had 10 bases not matched to a gene; V was cut back by 5 bases and J by 4 bases. CDR3 length equals 15 residues. The germline gives CDR1 MGHRA, CDR2 YSYEKL. CDR3 sequence reads: CASSTAGIGVETQYF. As DNA, the CDR3 is TGCGCCAGCAGCACAGCGGGGATTGGGGTAGAGACCCAGTACTTC.

This clonotype turned up a few times. V usage is TRBV20-1 and J usage is TRBJ1-1; perhaps TRBD1 as D (6 bases). The CDR3 has 15 residues. V was trimmed by 5 bases and J by 0 bases, leaving 16 bases between them. Germline values: CDR1 DFQATT, CDR2 SNEGSKA (reference sequence). The CDR3 sequence: CSAYPRYRVNTEAFF. CDR3 sequence (DNA): TGCAGTGCTTACCCAAGGTACAGGGTGAACACTGAAGCTTTCTTT.

V gene TRBV7-2 combines with J gene TRBJ2-3, with TRBD1 matching 11 bases. Losses at the gene ends were 11 bases for V and 2 bases for J; bases not matched to a gene: 6. The CDR3 has 14 residues. CDR1 SGHTA and CDR2 FQGNSA come from the germline V gene. The CDR3 DNA is TGTGCCTGCCCGGGACAGGGGGACACAGATACGCAGTATTTT. Its protein is CACPGQGDTDTQYF. Full variable domain (remainder filled in from reference TRBV7-2 and TRBJ2-3): GAGVSQSPSNKVTEKGKDVELRCDPISGHTALYWYRQSLGQGLEFLIYFQGNSAPDKSGLPSDRFSAERTGGSVSTLTIQRTQQEDSAVYLCACPGQGDTDTQYFGPGTRLTVL.

A few counts support this clonotype. As DNA, the CDR3 is TGCAGTGCTAGAGTGGAGGGTTCCTATGGCTACACCTTC. Encoded protein: CSARVEGSYGYTF. This chain links TRBV20-1 with TRBJ1-2; D not certain. Trimming left V 1 base short and J 4 bases short, with 10 bases between. CDR3 length: 13 amino acids. The germline V gene encodes CDR1 DFQATT and CDR2 SNEGSKA (reference sequence).

This clonotype occurred many times. J is TRBJ2-1 and V is TRBV30, with 8 bases lining up with TRBD1. The germline CDR1 and CDR2 sequences are GTSNPN and SVGIG (reference sequence). V shed 4 bases, J shed 15 bases, and the junction held 11 bases outside the gene matches. This CDR3 is 12 amino acids long. The CDR3 is CAWTAGGQGLFF. CDR3 DNA sequence: TGTGCCTGGACAGCAGGGGGCCAAGGCCTGTTCTTC.

The table lists this clonotype with a few counts. This rearrangement joins TRBV11-2 to TRBJ2-1; 13 nucleotides line up with TRBD2. Trimming took 2 bases from V and 7 from J; bases not matched to a gene: 2. The CDR3 is 15 residues long. The V gene's germline CDR1 is SGHAT and CDR2 FQNNGV. The CDR3: CASSLMGLAGNEQFF. DNA of the CDR3: TGTGCCAGCAGCTTAATGGGACTAGCGGGAAATGAGCAGTTCTTC.

This clonotype occurred a few times. V gene TRBV28 combines with J gene TRBJ2-7; 7 bases are a match to TRBD1. This CDR3 is 14 amino acids long. The ends lost 5 bases at V and 1 base at J; junction bases unmatched: 5. From germline, CDR1 is MDHEN and CDR2 SYDVKM. CDR3 protein: CASSHGTASYEQYF. The CDR3 nucleotides are TGTGCCAGCAGTCATGGGACAGCTTCCTACGAGCAGTACTTC. The full variable domain, its missing parts supplied by reference TRBV28 and TRBJ2-7, is DVKVTQSSRYLVKRTGEKVFLECVQDMDHENMFWYRQDPGLGLRLIYFSYDVKMKEKGDIPEGYSVSREKKERFSLILESASTNQTSMYLCASSHGTASYEQYFGPGTRLTVT.

The chain is built from TRBV20-1 and TRBJ1-5; no clear D. This CDR3 has 16 residues. Trimming took 0 bases from V and 0 from J, leaving 12 bases between them. Germline CDR1 reads DFQATT; CDR2 reads SNEGSKA (reference sequence). The CDR3 here is CSARDARAFSNQPQHF. The CDR3 nucleotides are TGCAGTGCTAGAGATGCCCGAGCCTTTAGCAATCAGCCCCAGCATTTT.

The V and J genes are TRBV4-1 and TRBJ2-7; possible D gene TRBD1, 5 bases. This CDR3 comprises 13 residues. Germline loops: CDR1 MGHRA, CDR2 YSYEKL. Between the trimmed V and J ends, which lost 5 bases and 4 bases, there was a span of 12 bases. The CDR3: CASSFNQGYEQYF. CDR3 nucleotides: TGCGCCAGCAGCTTCAACCAGGGATACGAGCAGTACTTC.

This clonotype was counted between two and nine times. This sequence joins TRBV2 and TRBJ1-6, with a weak D call TRBD1 (5 bases). The germline V and J ends were trimmed by 9 bases and 10 bases, with 13 bases remaining between them. CDR3 size: 12 residues. The V gene's germline CDR1 is SNHLY and CDR2 FYNNEI. In nucleotides, the CDR3 is TGTGCCAGAAGGACAACCCAATCACCCCTCCACTTT. Protein product: CARRTTQSPLHF.

The table lists this clonotype with a few counts. The chain joins TRBV9 to TRBJ2-7; the match to TRBD1 covers 9 bases. Per the germline V gene, CDR1 is SGDLS and CDR2 is YYNGEE. V trimming: 0 bases; J trimming: 4 bases; junction bases outside the gene matches: 5. CDR3 length equals 15 residues. CDR3 DNA: TGTGCCAGCAGCGTAGGCACAGGGGGCGGGTACGAGCAGTACTTC. This encodes CASSVGTGGGYEQYF.